In its sample, the clone carrying this T cell receptor beta chain was seen a few times. The junction had 4 bases not matched to a gene; V was cut back by 3 bases and J by 3 bases. The CDR3 covers 15 residues. Germline V CDR1 and CDR2: MDHEN, SYDVKM. Per the authors' pipeline: Reference gene primer amplification gave estimated nucleated cell counts. Method: immunoSEQ multiplex PCR; TCRdb's copy keeps in-frame clones and lacks some. V and J calls and clone size are given by that table; D and trimming were obtained from the DNA. This table holds fewer than 150,000 clones, 70% to 90% found once. The data stem from a study of blood T cell repertoires in COVID-19. Study-wide background: The United States, Italy and Spain supplied acute and convalescent COVID-19 samples. The analysed material was cDNA or gDNA that came from T cells, B-cell-depleted T cells, or PBMCs.

The sequence was obtained from a human donor in a cohort sampled during active COVID-19. Input material: peripheral blood. V usage is TRBV28 and J usage is TRBJ1-3; 8 bases match TRBD1. In DNA form, the CDR3 reads TGTGCCAGCAGTTTGGCAGGGGGCTTTGGAAACACCATATATTTT. It specifies CASSLAGGFGNTIYF. The full variable domain, in which reference TRBV28 and TRBJ1-3 provide the parts outside the CDR3, is DVKVTQSSRYLVKRTGEKVFLECVQDMDHENMFWYRQDPGLGLRLIYFSYDVKMKEKGDIPEGYSVSREKKERFSLILESASTNQTSMYLCASSLAGGFGNTIYFGEGSWLTVV.